This record covers a single T cell receptor (beta chain). Its specificity is not known. The data originate from a study of T cells expressing NK-cell markers. Study in general: The TCR beta repertoires originated in sorted CD3+CD56+NKG2C+, CD3+CD56+NKG2C- and CD3+CD56-NKG2C+ T cells. HCMV seropositivity characterized seven of the eight sequenced donors, and seronegativity one. Study results and caveats: Each of 6 or 7 donors carried dominant NKG2C+ clonotypes accounting for roughly 1.0-7.5% of CD8+ T cells. Four of the donors also had these clonotypes leading their CD3+CD56-NKG2C+ fraction.

In germline, CDR1 is MNHEY, CDR2 SVGAGI. This CDR3 contains 11 residues. TCRdb re-analyzed the 5' RACE reads; it lists each CDR3 protein once, without DNA. Its listing shows around 470,000 distinct CDR3 sequences. The TCR originated in a woman between 45 and 65 years old in good health. Sequenced input: blood T cells: a sorted CD56 or NKG2C T cell subset, CD4+ or CD8+ T cells, or bulk PBMC T cells (not recorded which). The chain couples TRBV6-5 to TRBJ1-1; there is no DNA to check the TCRdb D call of TRBD1. The CDR3 here is CASRDRLEAFF.